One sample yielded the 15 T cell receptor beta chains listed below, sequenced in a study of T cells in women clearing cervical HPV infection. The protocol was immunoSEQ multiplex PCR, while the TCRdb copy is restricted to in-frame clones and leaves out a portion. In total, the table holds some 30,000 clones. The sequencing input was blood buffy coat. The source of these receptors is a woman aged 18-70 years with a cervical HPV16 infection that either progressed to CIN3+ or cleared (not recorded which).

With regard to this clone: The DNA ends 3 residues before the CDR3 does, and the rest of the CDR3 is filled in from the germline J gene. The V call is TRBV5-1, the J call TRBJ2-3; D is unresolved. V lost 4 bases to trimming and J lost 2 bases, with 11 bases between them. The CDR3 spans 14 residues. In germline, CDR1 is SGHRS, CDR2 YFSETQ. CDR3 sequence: CASSLRQVTDTQYF. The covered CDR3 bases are TGCGCCAGCAGCCTAAGACAAGTCACAGATACG.

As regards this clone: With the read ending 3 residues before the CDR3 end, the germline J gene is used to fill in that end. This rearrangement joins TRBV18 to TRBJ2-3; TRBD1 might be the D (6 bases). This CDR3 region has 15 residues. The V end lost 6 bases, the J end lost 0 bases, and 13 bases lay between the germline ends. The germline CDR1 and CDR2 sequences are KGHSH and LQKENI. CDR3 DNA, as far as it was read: TGTGCCAGCTCGATCAGACAGGATAGCACAGATACG. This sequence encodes CASSIRQDSTDT. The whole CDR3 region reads CASSIRQDSTDTQYF.

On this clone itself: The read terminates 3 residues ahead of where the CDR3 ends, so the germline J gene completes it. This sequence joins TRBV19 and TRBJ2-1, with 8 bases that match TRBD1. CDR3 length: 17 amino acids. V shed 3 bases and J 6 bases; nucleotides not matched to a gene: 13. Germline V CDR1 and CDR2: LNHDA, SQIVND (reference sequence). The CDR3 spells CASSIHGQGLGANEQFF. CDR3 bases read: TGTGCCAGTAGTATCCACGGACAGGGACTCGGGGCCAATGAG.

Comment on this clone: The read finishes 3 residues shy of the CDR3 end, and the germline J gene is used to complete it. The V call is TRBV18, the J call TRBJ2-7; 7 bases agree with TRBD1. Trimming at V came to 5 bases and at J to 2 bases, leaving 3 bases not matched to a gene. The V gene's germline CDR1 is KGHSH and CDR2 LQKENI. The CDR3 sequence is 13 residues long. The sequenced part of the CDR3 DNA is TGTGCCAGCTCAGTAGACAGGGCCTACGAG. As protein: CASSVDRAYE. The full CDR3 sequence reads CASSVDRAYEQYF.

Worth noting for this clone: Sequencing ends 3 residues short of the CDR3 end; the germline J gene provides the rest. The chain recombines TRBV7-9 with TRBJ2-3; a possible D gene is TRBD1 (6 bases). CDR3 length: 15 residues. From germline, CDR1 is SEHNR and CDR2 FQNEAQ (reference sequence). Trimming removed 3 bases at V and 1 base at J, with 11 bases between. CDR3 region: CASSFGRGGTDTQYF. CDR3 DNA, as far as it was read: TGTGCCAGCAGCTTCGGCAGGGGAGGCACAGATACG.

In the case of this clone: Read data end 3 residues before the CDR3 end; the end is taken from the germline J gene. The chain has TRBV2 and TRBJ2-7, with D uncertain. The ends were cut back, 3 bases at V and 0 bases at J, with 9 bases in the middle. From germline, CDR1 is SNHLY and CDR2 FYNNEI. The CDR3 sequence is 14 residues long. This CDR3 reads CASSEMANSYEQYF. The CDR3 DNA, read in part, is TGTGCCAGCAGTGAGATGGCCAACTCCTACGAG.

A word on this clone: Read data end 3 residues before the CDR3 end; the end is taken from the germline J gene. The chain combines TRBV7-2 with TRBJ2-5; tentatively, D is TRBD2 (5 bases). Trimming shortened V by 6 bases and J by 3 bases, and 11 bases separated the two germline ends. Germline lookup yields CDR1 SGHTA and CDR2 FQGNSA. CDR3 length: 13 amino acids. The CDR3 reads CASSRTGEETQYF. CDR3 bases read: TGTGCCAGCAGTCGGACTGGTGAAGAGACC.

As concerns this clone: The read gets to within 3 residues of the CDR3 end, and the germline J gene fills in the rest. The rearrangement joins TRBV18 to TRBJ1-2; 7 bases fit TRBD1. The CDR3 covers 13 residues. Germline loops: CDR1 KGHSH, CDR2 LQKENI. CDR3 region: CASSSTGAYDYTF. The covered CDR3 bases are TGTGCCAGCTCTTCCACAGGGGCCTACGAC. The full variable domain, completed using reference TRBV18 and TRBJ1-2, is NAGVMQNPRHLVRRRGQEARLRCSPMKGHSHVYWYRQLPEEGLKFMVYLQKENIIDESGMPKERFSAEFPKEGPSILRIQQVVRGDSAAYFCASSSTGAYDYTFGSGTRLTVV.

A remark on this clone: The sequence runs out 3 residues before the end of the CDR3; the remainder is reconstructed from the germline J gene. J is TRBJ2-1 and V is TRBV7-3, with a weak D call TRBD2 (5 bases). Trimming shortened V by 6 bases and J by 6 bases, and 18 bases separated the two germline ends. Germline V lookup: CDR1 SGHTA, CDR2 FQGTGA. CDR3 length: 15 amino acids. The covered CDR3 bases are TGTGCCAGCAGTCCTGGGTCCACTAGGGCCAATGAG. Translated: CASSPGSTRANE. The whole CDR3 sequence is CASSPGSTRANEQFF. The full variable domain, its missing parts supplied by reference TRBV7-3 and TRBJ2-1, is GAGVSQTPSNKVTEKGKYVELRCDPISGHTALYWYRQSLGQGPEFLIYFQGTGAADDSGLPNDRFFAVRPEGSVSTLKIQRTERGDSAVYLCASSPGSTRANEQFFGPGTRLTVL.

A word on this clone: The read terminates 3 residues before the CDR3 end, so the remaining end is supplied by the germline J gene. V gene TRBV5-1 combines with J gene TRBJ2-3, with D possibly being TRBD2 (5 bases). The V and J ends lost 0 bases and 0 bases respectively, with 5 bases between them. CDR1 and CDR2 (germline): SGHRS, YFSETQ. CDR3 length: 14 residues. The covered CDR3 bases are TGCGCCAGCAGCTTGGCTAGCAGCACAGATACG. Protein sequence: CASSLASSTDT. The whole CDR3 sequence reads CASSLASSTDTQYF.

CDR3: CASSSTANEKLFF. The sequenced part of the CDR3 DNA is TGTGCCAGTAGTTCGACAGCTAATGAAAAG. The chain recombines TRBV19 with TRBJ2-2; tentative D call: TRBD1 (5 bases). Read data end 3 residues before the CDR3 end; the end is taken from the germline J gene. CDR3 size: 13 residues. CDR1 is LNHDA, CDR2 SQIVND, per germline (reference sequence).

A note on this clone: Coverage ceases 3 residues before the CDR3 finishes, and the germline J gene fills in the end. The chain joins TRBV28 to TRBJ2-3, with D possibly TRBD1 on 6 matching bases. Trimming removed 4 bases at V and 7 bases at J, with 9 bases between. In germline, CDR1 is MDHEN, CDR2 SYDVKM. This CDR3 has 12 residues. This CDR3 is CASSSGTHTQYF. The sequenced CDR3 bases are TGTGCCAGCAGTTCAGGGACACATACG.

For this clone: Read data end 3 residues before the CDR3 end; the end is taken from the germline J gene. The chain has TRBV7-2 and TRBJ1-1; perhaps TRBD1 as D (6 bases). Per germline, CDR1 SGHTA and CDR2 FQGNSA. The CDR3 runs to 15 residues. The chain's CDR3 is CASSFTPGDQETAFF. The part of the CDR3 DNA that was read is TGTGCCAGCAGCTTTACTCCAGGGGACCAAGAGACA.

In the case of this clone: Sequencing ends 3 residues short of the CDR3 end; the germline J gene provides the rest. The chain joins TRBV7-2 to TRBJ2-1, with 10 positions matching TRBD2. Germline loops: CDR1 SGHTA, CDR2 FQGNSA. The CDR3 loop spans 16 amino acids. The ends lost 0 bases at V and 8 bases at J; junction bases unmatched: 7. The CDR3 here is CASSLALASGSYEQFF. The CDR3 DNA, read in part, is TGTGCCAGCAGCTTAGCGCTGGCTAGCGGGAGTTATGAG.

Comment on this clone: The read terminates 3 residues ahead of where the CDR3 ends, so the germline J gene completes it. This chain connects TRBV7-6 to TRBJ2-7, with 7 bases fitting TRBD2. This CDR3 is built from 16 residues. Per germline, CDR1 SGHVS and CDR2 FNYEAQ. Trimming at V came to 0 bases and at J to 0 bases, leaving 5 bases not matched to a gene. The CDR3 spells CASSLAPSGHSYEQYF. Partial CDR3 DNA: TGTGCCAGCAGCTTAGCCCCTAGCGGTCACTCCTACGAG.